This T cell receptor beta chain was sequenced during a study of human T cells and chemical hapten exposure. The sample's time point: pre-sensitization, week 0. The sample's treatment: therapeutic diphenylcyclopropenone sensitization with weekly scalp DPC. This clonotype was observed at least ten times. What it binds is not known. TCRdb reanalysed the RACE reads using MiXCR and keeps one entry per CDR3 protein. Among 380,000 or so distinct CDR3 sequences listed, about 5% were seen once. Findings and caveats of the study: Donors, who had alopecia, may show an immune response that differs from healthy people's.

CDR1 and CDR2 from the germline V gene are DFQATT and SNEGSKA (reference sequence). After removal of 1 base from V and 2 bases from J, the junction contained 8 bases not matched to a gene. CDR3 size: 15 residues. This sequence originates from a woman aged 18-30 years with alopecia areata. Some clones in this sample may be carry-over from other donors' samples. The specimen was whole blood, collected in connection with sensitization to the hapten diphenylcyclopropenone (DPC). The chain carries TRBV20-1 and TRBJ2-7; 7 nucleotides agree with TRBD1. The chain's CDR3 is CSARVQGSPPYEQYF. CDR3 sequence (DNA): TGCAGTGCTAGAGTACAGGGGTCCCCACCCTACGAGCAGTACTTC.